This is a list of T cell receptor beta chains from one sample in a study of blood T cells in healthy people across ages. In TCRdb, the 5' RACE reads were re-called with MiXCR into one record per CDR3 protein. The table records over 700,000 distinct CDR3 sequences, roughly 25% of them present only once. These same data were also listed under a study on T cells of mothers and their children.

The sample was blood. The receptors come from a boy aged 5-17 years in good health. Both conserved end residues are part of each CDR3. D genes are given only for firm matches. Some rows have no size entry. The others give once, few or many, or a class for an expanded clone.

>.|TRBV12-3/TRBV12-4|TRBD2|TRBJ2-5
CASSPDGGAGETQYF
TGCGCCAGCAGTCCTGACGGGGGGGCAGGGGAGACCCAGTACTTC
>few|TRBV6-5|TRBD1|TRBJ1-3
CASSEDRELNTIYF
TGTGCCAGCAGTGAGGACAGGGAATTAAACACCATATATTTT
>few|TRBV29-1|TRBD1|TRBJ2-7
CSVRTGGTYEQYF
TGCAGCGTTCGGACAGGGGGCACCTACGAGCAGTACTTC
>.|TRBV29-1|.|TRBJ2-1
CSVDSTGEQFF
TGCAGCGTTGATAGCACGGGTGAGCAGTTCTTC
>.|TRBV7-6|TRBD1|TRBJ2-1
CASSWGQHNEQFF
TGTGCCAGCAGCTGGGGACAGCACAACGAGCAGTTCTTC
>.|TRBV29-1|TRBD2|TRBJ2-1
CSVEVWLAGVYNEQFF
TGCAGCGTTGAGGTTTGGCTAGCGGGAGTGTACAATGAGCAGTTCTTC
>few|TRBV14|.|TRBJ2-7
CASSQSIYEQYF
TGTGCCAGCAGCCAATCTATCTACGAGCAGTACTTC
>.|TRBV6-5|TRBD1|TRBJ1-1
CASSYYDRASEAFF
TGTGCCAGCAGTTACTATGACAGGGCATCCGAAGCTTTCTTT
>.|TRBV10-3|.|TRBJ2-2
CAIRTSSWDTGELFF
TGTGCCATCAGAACTAGTTCATGGGACACCGGGGAGCTGTTTTTT
>few|TRBV2|.|TRBJ2-4
CASSANAVTLAKNIQYF
TGTGCCAGCAGTGCCAACGCGGTGACACTAGCCAAAAACATTCAGTACTTC
>.|TRBV7-2|.|TRBJ2-5
CASSLVGFRDQETQYF
TGTGCCAGCAGCTTAGTGGGGTTCAGGGATCAAGAGACCCAGTACTTC
>few|TRBV29-1|.|TRBJ2-5
CSVEQGQYF
TGCAGCGTTGAACAGGGCCAGTACTTC
>.|TRBV29-1|.|TRBJ2-5
CSVELQYSQETQYF
TGCAGCGTTGAACTCCAGTACTCCCAAGAGACCCAGTACTTC
>.|TRBV24-1|TRBD2|TRBJ2-1
CATSGRGGTSGRIPYNEQFF
TGTGCCACCAGTGGTCGGGGGGGGACTAGCGGGAGGATACCCTACAATGAGCAGTTCTTC
>.|TRBV4-3|.|TRBJ1-4
CASSQQTGKNEKLFF
TGCGCCAGCAGCCAACAGACGGGGAAGAACGAAAAACTGTTTTTT
>few|TRBV3-1|.|TRBJ1-1
CASSQAYYRDVAAFF
TGTGCCAGCAGCCAAGCTTATTACAGGGACGTCGCAGCTTTCTTT
>.|TRBV6-2/TRBV6-3|.|TRBJ2-2
CASSPGRGNHGELFF
TGTGCCAGCAGTCCAGGTCGGGGGAATCACGGGGAGCTGTTTTTT
>few|TRBV6-1|.|TRBJ2-5
CASTLGVTEETQYF
TGTGCCAGCACCCTCGGCGTAACGGAAGAGACCCAGTACTTC
>.|TRBV7-8|.|TRBJ2-5
CASSLISETQYF
TGTGCCAGCAGCTTAATTTCAGAGACCCAGTACTTC
>.|TRBV20-1|.|TRBJ1-4
CSASPPGVWEKLFF
TGCAGTGCTTCCCCCCCCGGGGTATGGGAAAAACTGTTTTTT
>.|TRBV3-1|.|TRBJ2-3
CASSQDISTTQYF
TGTGCCAGCAGCCAAGATATTTCGACTACGCAGTATTTT
>.|TRBV14|.|TRBJ2-1
CASSQEQPGNEQFF
TGTGCCAGCAGCCAAGAGCAGCCGGGCAATGAGCAGTTCTTC
>.|TRBV7-2|.|TRBJ2-1
CASGPSGLQFYNEQFF
TGTGCCAGCGGCCCGTCCGGACTGCAGTTCTACAATGAGCAGTTCTTC
>.|TRBV5-1|TRBD1|TRBJ2-2
CASSGTGGSNTGALFF
TGCGCCAGCTCGGGGACAGGGGGCTCGAACACCGGGGCGCTGTTTTTT
>few|TRBV5-1|.|TRBJ1-3
CASSLVGTGNTIYF
TGCGCCAGCAGCTTGGTTGGGACTGGAAACACCATATATTTT
>many|TRBV27|TRBD1|TRBJ2-7
CASGQGYEQYF
TGTGCCAGCGGACAGGGCTACGAGCAGTACTTC
>.|TRBV27|.|TRBJ2-2
CASKARKATGELFF
TGTGCCAGCAAAGCTCGAAAAGCCACCGGGGAGCTGTTTTTT
>few|TRBV10-3|.|TRBJ2-5
CAIVACQAATQYF
TGTGCCATTGTAGCGTGTCAAGCCGCGACCCAGTACTTC
>few|TRBV9|TRBD2|TRBJ2-7
CASSPRLAGGFYEQYF
TGTGCCAGCAGCCCTCGACTAGCGGGGGGTTTTTACGAGCAGTACTTC
>.|TRBV4-3|TRBD2|TRBJ2-5
CASSPRGRESGETQYF
TGCGCCAGCAGCCCTCGGGGGAGGGAATCAGGGGAGACCCAGTACTTC
>.|TRBV28|.|TRBJ2-2
CASSLRGYDTGELFF
TGTGCCAGCAGTTTAAGGGGCTACGACACCGGGGAGCTGTTTTTT
>few|TRBV29-1|.|TRBJ2-5
CSVGDGGKETQYF
TGCAGCGTGGGGGACGGAGGGAAAGAGACCCAGTACTTC
>.|TRBV6-1|.|TRBJ1-6
CASSGAEDEVPYNSPLHF
TGTGCCAGCAGTGGGGCTGAGGATGAAGTCCCCTATAATTCACCCCTCCACTTT
>.|TRBV18|.|TRBJ2-5
CASSPPAQVVGETQYF
TGTGCCAGCTCACCCCCCGCGCAGGTTGTAGGGGAGACCCAGTACTTC
>.|TRBV7-9|.|TRBJ2-5
CASSTVTYQETQYF
TGTGCCAGCAGCACGGTTACGTACCAAGAGACCCAGTACTTC
>.|TRBV7-2|.|TRBJ2-5
CASTVGGAQETQYF
TGTGCCAGCACCGTAGGGGGAGCACAAGAGACCCAGTACTTC
>few|TRBV29-1|TRBD1|TRBJ2-3
CSVVGGQGAADTQYF
TGCAGCGTTGTAGGGGGGCAGGGGGCGGCAGATACGCAGTATTTT
>few|TRBV3-1|TRBD2|TRBJ2-7
CASSQSGGRDEQYF
TGTGCCAGCAGCCAAAGCGGGGGAAGGGACGAGCAGTACTTC
>.|TRBV11-2|.|TRBJ2-3
CASSGIMSTDTQYF
TGTGCCAGCAGCGGTATCATGAGCACAGATACGCAGTATTTT
>few|TRBV6-1|TRBD1|TRBJ1-3
CASSRDRDPSGNTIYF
TGTGCCAGCAGCAGGGACAGGGATCCGTCTGGAAACACCATATATTTT